This TCR beta chain was sequenced during a study of glioma-infiltrating T cells after dendritic cell vaccination. With respect to this clone: Its antigen is not known.

Study-level results: Longer survival after dendritic cell vaccination followed higher pretreatment TIL content.

Germline CDR1 and CDR2: WNHNN and SYGVQD (reference sequence). This CDR3 comprises 14 residues. V lost 5 bases and J 4 bases, leaving 11 bases between the germline ends. The PCR used 60 V beta and 13 J beta primers. Method: immunoSEQ multiplex PCR; TCRdb's copy keeps in-frame clones and lacks some. The sample holds 95,000 to 110,000 clones, roughly 79% seen once. This TCR derives from a human donor with glioblastoma. The sequences come from blood, collected before dendritic cell vaccination. The chain joins TRBV10-1 to TRBJ2-2, with a possible D match to TRBD2 (5 bases). The DNA for the CDR3 is TGCGCCAGCAGTTATAGCGCTACCACCGGGGAGCTGTTTTTT. Translated, it gives CASSYSATTGELFF.